A single sample is the source of the 3 T cell receptor beta chains below, sequenced in a study of blood T cell repertoires in COVID-19. The protocol was immunoSEQ multiplex PCR, while the TCRdb copy is restricted to in-frame clones and leaves out a portion. The data contain 400,000 to 500,000 clones, 70% to 90% of them seen just once; the ten biggest clones take up 1.8%. The specimen was PBMCs or T cells enriched from blood (not recorded which). These receptors all stem from a woman aged 35 to 49 who had recovered from COVID-19.

The rearrangement joins TRBV2 to TRBJ1-2; maybe TRBD1 (6 bases). Germline lookup yields CDR1 SNHLY and CDR2 FYNNEI. Trimming shortened V by 8 bases and J by 8 bases, and 21 bases separated the two germline ends. This CDR3 has 14 residues. CDR3 region: CASPRRNRAAGYTF. For the CDR3, the DNA is TGTGCCAGCCCCCGACGAAACAGGGCGGCCGGCTACACCTTC.

Of note for this clone: At one of its ends the junction is not consistent with the germline gene, which may arise from a read error. The V and J genes are TRBV7-7 and TRBJ2-1; 11 bases are shared with TRBD2. CDR3 size: 16 residues. Germline CDR1 reads SSHAT; CDR2 reads FNYEAQ (reference sequence). The CDR3 loop reads CASSPSVTSGSNEQFF. CDR3 nucleotide sequence: TGTGCTAGCAGCCCGTCTGTCACTAGCGGGAGCAATGAGCAGTTCTTC.

This rearrangement joins TRBV19 to TRBJ2-7, with 7 bases that match TRBD2. Looked up from germline, CDR1 is LNHDA and CDR2 is SQIVND (reference sequence). CDR3 size: 15 residues. The trim removed 2 bases at V and 2 bases at J, leaving 6 bases unmatched. CDR3 residues: CASSISAGATYEQYF. In nucleotides, the CDR3 is TGTGCCAGTAGTATAAGCGCGGGAGCAACCTACGAGCAGTACTTC.